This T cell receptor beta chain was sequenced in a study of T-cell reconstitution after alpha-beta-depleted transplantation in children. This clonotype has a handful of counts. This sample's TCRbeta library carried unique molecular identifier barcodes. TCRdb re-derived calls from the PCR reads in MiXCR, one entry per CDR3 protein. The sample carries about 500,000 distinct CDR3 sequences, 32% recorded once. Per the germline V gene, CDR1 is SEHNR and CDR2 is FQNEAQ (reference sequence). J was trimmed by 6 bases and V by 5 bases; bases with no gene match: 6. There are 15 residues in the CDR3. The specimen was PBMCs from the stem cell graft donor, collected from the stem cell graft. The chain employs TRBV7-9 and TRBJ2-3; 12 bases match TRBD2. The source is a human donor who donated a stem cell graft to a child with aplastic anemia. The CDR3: CASSIRTSGTDTQYF. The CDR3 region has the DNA TGTGCCAGCAGCATAAGGACTAGCGGGACCGATACGCAGTATTTT. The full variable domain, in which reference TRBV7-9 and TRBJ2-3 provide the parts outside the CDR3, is DTGVSQNPRHKITKRGQNVTFRCDPISEHNRLYWYRQTLGQGPEFLTYFQNEAQLEKSRLLSDRFSAERPKGSFSTLEIQRTEQGDSAMYLCASSIRTSGTDTQYFGPGTRLTVL.